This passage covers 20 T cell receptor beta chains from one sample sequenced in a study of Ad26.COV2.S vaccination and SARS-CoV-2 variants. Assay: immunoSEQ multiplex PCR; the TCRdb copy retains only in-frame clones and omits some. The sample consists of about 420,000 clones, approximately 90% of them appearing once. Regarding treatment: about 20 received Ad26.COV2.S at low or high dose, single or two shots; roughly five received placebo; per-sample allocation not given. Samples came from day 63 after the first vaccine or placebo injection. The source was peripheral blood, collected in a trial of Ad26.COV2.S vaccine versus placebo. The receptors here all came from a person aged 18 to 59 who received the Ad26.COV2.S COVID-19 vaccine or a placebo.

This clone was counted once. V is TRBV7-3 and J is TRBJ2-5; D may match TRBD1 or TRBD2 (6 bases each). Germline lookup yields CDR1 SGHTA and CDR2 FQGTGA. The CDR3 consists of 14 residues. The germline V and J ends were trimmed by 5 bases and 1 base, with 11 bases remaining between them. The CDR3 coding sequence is TGTGCCAGCAGCCACGGGGGCCCCCAAGAGACCCAGTACTTC. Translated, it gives CASSHGGPQETQYF.

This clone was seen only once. In DNA, the CDR3 is TGTGCCAGCAGACCAACAGGTCCGGTGGCAGAGACCCAGTACTTC. Encoded protein: CASRPTGPVAETQYF. V usage is TRBV6-5 and J usage is TRBJ2-5; possible D gene TRBD1, 5 bases. Germline CDR1 reads MNHEY; CDR2 reads SVGAGI. CDR3 length: 15 amino acids. V lost 6 bases and J 4 bases, leaving 18 bases between the germline ends.

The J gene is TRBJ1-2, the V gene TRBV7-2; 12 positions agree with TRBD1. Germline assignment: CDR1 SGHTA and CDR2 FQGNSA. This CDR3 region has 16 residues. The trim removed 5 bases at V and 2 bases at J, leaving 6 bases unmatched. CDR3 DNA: TGTGCCAGCAGCCCCCGGGACAGGGGGCAGAACTATGGCTACACCTTC. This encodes CASSPRDRGQNYGYTF.

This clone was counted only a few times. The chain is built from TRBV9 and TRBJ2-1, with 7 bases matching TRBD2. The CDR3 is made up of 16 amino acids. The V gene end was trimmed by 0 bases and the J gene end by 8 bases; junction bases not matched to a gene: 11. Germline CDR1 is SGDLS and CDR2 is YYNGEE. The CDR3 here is CASSVAIGRGEDEQFF. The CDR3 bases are TGTGCCAGCAGCGTAGCTATTGGGAGGGGAGAGGATGAGCAGTTCTTC.

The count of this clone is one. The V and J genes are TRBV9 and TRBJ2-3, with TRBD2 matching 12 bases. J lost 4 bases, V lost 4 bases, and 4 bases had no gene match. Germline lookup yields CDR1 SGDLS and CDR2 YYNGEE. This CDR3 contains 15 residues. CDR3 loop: CASSLAGGSADTQYF. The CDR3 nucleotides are TGTGCCAGCAGCCTAGCGGGGGGGTCGGCAGATACGCAGTATTTT.

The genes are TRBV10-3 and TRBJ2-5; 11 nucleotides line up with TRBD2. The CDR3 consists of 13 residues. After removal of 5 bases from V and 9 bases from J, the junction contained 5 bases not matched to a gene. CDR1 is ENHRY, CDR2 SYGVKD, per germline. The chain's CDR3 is CAISLLAGGPQYF. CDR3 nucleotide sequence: TGTGCCATCAGTCTTCTAGCGGGGGGCCCCCAGTACTTC.

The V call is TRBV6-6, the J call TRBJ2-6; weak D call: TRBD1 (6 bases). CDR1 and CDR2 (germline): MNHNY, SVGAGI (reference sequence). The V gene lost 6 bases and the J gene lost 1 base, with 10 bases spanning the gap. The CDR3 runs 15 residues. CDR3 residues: CASRDQGSGANVLTF. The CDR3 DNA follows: TGTGCCAGCAGGGATCAGGGGTCTGGGGCCAACGTCCTGACTTTC.

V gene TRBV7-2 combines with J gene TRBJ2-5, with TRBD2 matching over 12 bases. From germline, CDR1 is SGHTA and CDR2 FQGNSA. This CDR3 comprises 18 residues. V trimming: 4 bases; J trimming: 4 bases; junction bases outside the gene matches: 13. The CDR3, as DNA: TGTGCCAGCAGCTCGCCCCGCACTAGCGGGGGGAGGGGAGAGACCCAGTACTTC. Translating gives CASSSPRTSGGRGETQYF.

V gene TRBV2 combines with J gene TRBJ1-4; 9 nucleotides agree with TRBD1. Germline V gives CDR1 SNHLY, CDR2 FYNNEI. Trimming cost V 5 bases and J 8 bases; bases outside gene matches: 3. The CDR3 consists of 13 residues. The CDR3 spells CASSYDRGEKLFF. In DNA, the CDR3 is TGTGCCAGCAGTTACGACAGGGGGGAAAAACTGTTTTTT.

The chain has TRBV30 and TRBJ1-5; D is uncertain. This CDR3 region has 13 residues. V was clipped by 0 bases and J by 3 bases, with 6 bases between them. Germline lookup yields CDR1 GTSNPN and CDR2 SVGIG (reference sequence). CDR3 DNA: TGTGCCTGGAGTGTACAGCTCAATCAGCCCCAGCATTTT. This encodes CAWSVQLNQPQHF.

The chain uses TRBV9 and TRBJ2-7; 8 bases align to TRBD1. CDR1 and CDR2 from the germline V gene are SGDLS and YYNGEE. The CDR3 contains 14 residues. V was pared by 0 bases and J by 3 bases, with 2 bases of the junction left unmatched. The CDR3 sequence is CASSVGDRGYEQYF. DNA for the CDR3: TGTGCCAGCAGCGTAGGAGACAGGGGCTACGAGCAGTACTTC.

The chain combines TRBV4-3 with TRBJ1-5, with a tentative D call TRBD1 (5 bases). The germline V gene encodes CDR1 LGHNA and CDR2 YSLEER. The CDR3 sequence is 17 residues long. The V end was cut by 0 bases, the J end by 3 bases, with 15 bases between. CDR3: CASSQDGPTRVNQPQHF. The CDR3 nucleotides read TGCGCCAGCAGCCAAGATGGCCCCACCAGGGTCAATCAGCCCCAGCATTTT.

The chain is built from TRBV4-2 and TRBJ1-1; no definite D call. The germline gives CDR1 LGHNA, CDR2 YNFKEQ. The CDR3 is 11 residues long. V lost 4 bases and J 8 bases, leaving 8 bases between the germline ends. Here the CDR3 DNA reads TGTGCCAGCAGCCGGAACTTCGAAGCTTTCTTT. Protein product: CASSRNFEAFF.

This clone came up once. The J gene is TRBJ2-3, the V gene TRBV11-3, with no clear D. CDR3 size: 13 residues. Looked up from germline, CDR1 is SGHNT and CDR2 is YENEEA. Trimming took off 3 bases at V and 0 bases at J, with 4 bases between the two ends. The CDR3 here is CASSLFSTDTQYF. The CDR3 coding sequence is TGTGCCAGCAGCTTGTTCAGCACAGATACGCAGTATTTT.

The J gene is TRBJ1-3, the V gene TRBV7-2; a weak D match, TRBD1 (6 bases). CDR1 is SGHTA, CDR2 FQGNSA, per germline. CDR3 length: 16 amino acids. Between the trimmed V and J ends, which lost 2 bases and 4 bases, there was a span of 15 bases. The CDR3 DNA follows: TGTGCCAGCAGCTTATCTTGGACAGCGTGGGGAAACACCATATATTTT. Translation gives CASSLSWTAWGNTIYF.

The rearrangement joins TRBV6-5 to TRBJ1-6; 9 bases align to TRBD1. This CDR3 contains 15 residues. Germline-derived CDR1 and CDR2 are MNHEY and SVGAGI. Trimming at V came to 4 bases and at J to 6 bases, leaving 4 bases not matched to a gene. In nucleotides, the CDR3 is TGTGCCAGCAGTTGGACGACAGGGGGTAATTCACCCCTCCACTTT. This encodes CASSWTTGGNSPLHF.

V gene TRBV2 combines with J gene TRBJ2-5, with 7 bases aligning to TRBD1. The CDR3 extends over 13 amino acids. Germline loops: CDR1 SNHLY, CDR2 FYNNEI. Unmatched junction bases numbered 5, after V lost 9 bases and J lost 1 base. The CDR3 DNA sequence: TGTGCCAGTACGAGGGACAGCCAAGAGACCCAGTACTTC. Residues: CASTRDSQETQYF.

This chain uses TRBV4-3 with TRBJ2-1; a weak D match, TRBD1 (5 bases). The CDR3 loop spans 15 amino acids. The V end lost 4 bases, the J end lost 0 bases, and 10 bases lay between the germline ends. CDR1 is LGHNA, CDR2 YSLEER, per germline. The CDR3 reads CASSRQTSSYNEQFF. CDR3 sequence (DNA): TGCGCCAGCAGCCGACAGACGAGCTCCTACAATGAGCAGTTCTTC.

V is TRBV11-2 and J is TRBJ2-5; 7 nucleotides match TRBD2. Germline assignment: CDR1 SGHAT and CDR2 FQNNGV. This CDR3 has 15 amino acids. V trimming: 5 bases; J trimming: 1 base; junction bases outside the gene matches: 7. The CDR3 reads CASSPRGSGQETQYF. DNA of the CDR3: TGTGCCAGCAGCCCCCGCGGGAGCGGCCAAGAGACCCAGTACTTC. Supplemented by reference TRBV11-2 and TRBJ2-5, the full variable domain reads EAGVAQSPRYKIIEKRQSVAFWCNPISGHATLYWYQQILGQGPKLLIQFQNNGVVDDSQLPKDRFSAERLKGVDSTLKIQPAKLEDSAVYLCASSPRGSGQETQYFGPGTRLLVL.

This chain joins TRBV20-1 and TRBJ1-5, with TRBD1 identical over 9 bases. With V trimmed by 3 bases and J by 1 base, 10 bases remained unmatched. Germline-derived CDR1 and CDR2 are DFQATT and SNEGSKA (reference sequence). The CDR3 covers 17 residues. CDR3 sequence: CSASRRTGVKSNQPQHF. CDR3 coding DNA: TGCAGTGCTAGTCGCCGGACAGGGGTAAAAAGCAATCAGCCCCAGCATTTT.